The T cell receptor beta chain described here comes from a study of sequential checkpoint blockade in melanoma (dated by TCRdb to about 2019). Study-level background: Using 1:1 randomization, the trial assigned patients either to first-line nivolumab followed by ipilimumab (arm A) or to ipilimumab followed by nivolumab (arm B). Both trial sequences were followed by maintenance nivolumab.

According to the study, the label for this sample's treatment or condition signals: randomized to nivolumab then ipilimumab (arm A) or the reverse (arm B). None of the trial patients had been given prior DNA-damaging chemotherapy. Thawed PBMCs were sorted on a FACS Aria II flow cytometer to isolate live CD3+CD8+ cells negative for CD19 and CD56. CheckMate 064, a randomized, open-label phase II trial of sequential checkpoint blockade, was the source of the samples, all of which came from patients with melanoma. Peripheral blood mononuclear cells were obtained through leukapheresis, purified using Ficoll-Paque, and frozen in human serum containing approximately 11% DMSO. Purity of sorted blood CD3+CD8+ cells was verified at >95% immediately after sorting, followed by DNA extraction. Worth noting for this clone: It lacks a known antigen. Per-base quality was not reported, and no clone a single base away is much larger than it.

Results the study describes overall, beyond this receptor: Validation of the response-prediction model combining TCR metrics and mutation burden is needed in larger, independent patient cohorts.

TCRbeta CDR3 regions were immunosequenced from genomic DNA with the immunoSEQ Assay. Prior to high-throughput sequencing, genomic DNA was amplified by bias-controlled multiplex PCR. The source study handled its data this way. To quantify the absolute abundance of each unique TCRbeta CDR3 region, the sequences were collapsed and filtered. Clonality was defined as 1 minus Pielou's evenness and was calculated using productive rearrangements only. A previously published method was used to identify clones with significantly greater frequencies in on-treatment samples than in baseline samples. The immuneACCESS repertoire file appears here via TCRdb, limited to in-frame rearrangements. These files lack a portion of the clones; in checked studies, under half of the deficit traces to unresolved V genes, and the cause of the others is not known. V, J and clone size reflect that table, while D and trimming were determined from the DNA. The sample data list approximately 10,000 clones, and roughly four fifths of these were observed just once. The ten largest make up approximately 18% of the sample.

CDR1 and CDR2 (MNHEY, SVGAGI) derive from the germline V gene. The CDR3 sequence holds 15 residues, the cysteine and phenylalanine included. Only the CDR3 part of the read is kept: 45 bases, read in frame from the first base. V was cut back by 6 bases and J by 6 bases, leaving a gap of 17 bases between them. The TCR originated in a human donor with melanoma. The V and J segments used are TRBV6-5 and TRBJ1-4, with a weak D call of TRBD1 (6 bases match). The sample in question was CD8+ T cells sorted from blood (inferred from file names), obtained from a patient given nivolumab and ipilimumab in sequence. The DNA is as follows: TGTGCCAGCAGCCAAGACAGGTTTCAGGATGAAAAACTGTTTTTT. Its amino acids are CASSQDRFQDEKLFF.